Listed below are T cell receptor beta chains from one sample, sequenced in a study of shared clonotypes between healthy human individuals. Using immunoSEQ multiplex PCR, the repertoire was profiled, and TCRdb retains in-frame clones only, with some absent. Of around 2,000,000 clones detected, approximately 94% appear once; the ten largest clones hold 0.9% to 1.4%. Sample: naive CD8+ T cells sorted from blood. The receptors were gathered from a man aged 18 to 30 in good health. CDR3s include the opening cysteine and the closing phenylalanine or tryptophan. D genes are given only for firm matches. Clone size is not always given. Where it is, it says once, few, many or a class for expanded clones.

V gene: TRBV5-1
J gene: TRBJ1-1
clone size: -
D gene: -
CDR3 protein: CASSLAGENTEAFF
CDR3 DNA: TGCGCCAGCAGCTTGGCCGGGGAGAACACTGAAGCTTTCTTT

V gene: TRBV9
J gene: TRBJ2-2
clone size: once
D gene: -
CDR3 protein: CASSAILENTGELFF
CDR3 DNA: TGTGCCAGCAGCGCCATACTAGAGAACACCGGGGAGCTGTTTTTT

V gene: TRBV19
J gene: TRBJ1-1
clone size: -
D gene: -
CDR3 protein: CASSIGGNTEAFF
CDR3 DNA: TGTGCCAGTAGTATAGGAGGGAACACTGAAGCTTTCTTT

V gene: TRBV19
J gene: TRBJ1-1
clone size: -
D gene: -
CDR3 protein: CASSPEAVNTEAFF
CDR3 DNA: TGTGCCAGTAGCCCCGAGGCAGTCAACACTGAAGCTTTCTTT

V gene: TRBV7-9
J gene: TRBJ2-5
clone size: once
D gene: -
CDR3 protein: CASRPALRGQETQYF
CDR3 DNA: TGTGCCAGCAGGCCGGCCCTCCGGGGGCAAGAGACCCAGTACTTC

V gene: TRBV6-6
J gene: TRBJ1-2
clone size: -
D gene: -
CDR3 protein: CASSYSKGSLYGYTF
CDR3 DNA: TGTGCCAGCAGTTACTCGAAGGGGAGCCTCTATGGCTACACCTTC

V gene: TRBV11-2
J gene: TRBJ2-5
clone size: -
D gene: TRBD2
CDR3 protein: CASSLVRGQETQYF
CDR3 DNA: TGTGCCAGCAGCTTAGTGCGGGGGCAAGAGACCCAGTACTTC

V gene: TRBV2
J gene: TRBJ1-6
clone size: few
D gene: TRBD1
CDR3 protein: CASSGQGMGSPLHF
CDR3 DNA: TGTGCCAGCAGCGGACAGGGAATGGGTTCACCCCTCCACTTT

V gene: TRBV4-3
J gene: TRBJ2-7
clone size: -
D gene: -
CDR3 protein: CASSHGIYYEQYF
CDR3 DNA: TGCGCCAGCAGCCACGGGATTTACTACGAGCAGTACTTC

V gene: TRBV5-4
J gene: TRBJ2-3
clone size: -
D gene: TRBD2
CDR3 protein: CASSLELAGTDTQYF
CDR3 DNA: TGTGCCAGCAGCTTGGAACTAGCGGGCACAGATACGCAGTATTTT

V gene: TRBV28
J gene: TRBJ1-5
clone size: -
D gene: -
CDR3 protein: CASRGRAVLNQPQHF
CDR3 DNA: TGTGCCAGCAGAGGCAGGGCAGTACTCAATCAGCCCCAGCATTTT

V gene: TRBV29-1
J gene: TRBJ2-2
clone size: -
D gene: -
CDR3 protein: CSVKDSGGELFF
CDR3 DNA: TGCAGCGTTAAGGATTCTGGCGGGGAGCTGTTTTTT

V gene: TRBV9
J gene: TRBJ1-2
clone size: -
D gene: TRBD1
CDR3 protein: CASSPRTGAFYGYTF
CDR3 DNA: TGTGCCAGCAGCCCGAGGACAGGGGCATTCTATGGCTACACCTTC

V gene: TRBV5-4
J gene: TRBJ2-3
clone size: -
D gene: TRBD2
CDR3 protein: CASSLGASGGSTDTQYF
CDR3 DNA: TGTGCCAGCAGCTTGGGAGCTAGCGGGGGTTCCACAGATACGCAGTATTTT

V gene: TRBV6-6
J gene: TRBJ1-1
clone size: -
D gene: TRBD1
CDR3 protein: CASSALQGENTEAFF
CDR3 DNA: TGTGCCAGCAGTGCTTTACAGGGGGAGAACACTGAAGCTTTCTTT

V gene: TRBV15
J gene: TRBJ2-1
clone size: -
D gene: -
CDR3 protein: CATSSLGDNEQFF
CDR3 DNA: TGTGCCACCAGCAGCCTCGGAGACAATGAGCAGTTCTTC

V gene: TRBV6-6
J gene: TRBJ1-5
clone size: -
D gene: -
CDR3 protein: CASSYTGRDQPQHF
CDR3 DNA: TGTGCCAGCAGTTACACGGGCAGAGATCAGCCCCAGCATTTT

V gene: TRBV6-5
J gene: TRBJ2-1
clone size: -
D gene: -
CDR3 protein: CASRGAGNEQFF
CDR3 DNA: TGTGCCAGCAGGGGGGCTGGGAATGAGCAGTTCTTC

V gene: TRBV11-3
J gene: TRBJ2-4
clone size: -
D gene: -
CDR3 protein: CASSPRGRALAKNIQYF
CDR3 DNA: TGTGCCAGCAGCCCCCGTGGCCGGGCTCTAGCCAAAAACATTCAGTACTTC

V gene: TRBV27
J gene: TRBJ1-1
clone size: -
D gene: TRBD1
CDR3 protein: CASSLSFQGGTEAFF
CDR3 DNA: TGTGCCAGCAGTTTATCGTTCCAGGGGGGCACTGAAGCTTTCTTT

V gene: TRBV6-6
J gene: TRBJ2-7
clone size: once
D gene: TRBD2
CDR3 protein: CASSPSGGPAYEQYF
CDR3 DNA: TGTGCCAGCAGTCCCAGCGGGGGGCCCGCCTACGAGCAGTACTTC

V gene: TRBV6-6
J gene: TRBJ1-1
clone size: -
D gene: TRBD1
CDR3 protein: CASSGGTANTEAFF
CDR3 DNA: TGTGCCAGCAGTGGCGGGACAGCGAACACTGAAGCTTTCTTT

V gene: TRBV7-6
J gene: TRBJ2-7
clone size: -
D gene: TRBD2
CDR3 protein: CASSPTSGANYEQYF
CDR3 DNA: TGTGCCAGCAGCCCGACTAGCGGGGCTAACTACGAGCAGTACTTC

V gene: TRBV5-1
J gene: TRBJ2-1
clone size: -
D gene: TRBD2
CDR3 protein: CASSGGLAGERSYNEQFF
CDR3 DNA: TGCGCCAGCAGCGGGGGACTAGCGGGAGAAAGGTCCTACAATGAGCAGTTCTTC

V gene: TRBV30
J gene: TRBJ2-7
clone size: -
D gene: TRBD2
CDR3 protein: CAWSGLAGGEQYF
CDR3 DNA: TGTGCCTGGAGCGGACTAGCGGGAGGTGAGCAGTACTTC

V gene: TRBV16
J gene: TRBJ1-5
clone size: -
D gene: -
CDR3 protein: CASSQGGPQHF
CDR3 DNA: TGTGCCAGCAGCCAAGGAGGGCCCCAGCATTTT

V gene: TRBV19
J gene: TRBJ2-1
clone size: -
D gene: TRBD2
CDR3 protein: CASSIQEGLAGVNNEQFF
CDR3 DNA: TGTGCCAGTAGTATTCAGGAGGGACTAGCGGGAGTCAACAATGAGCAGTTCTTC

V gene: TRBV7-8
J gene: TRBJ2-5
clone size: -
D gene: TRBD2
CDR3 protein: CASSSGLAGGFQETQYF
CDR3 DNA: TGTGCCAGCAGCTCCGGACTAGCGGGGGGTTTCCAAGAGACCCAGTACTTC

V gene: TRBV19
J gene: TRBJ2-7
clone size: -
D gene: TRBD1
CDR3 protein: CASSIGQGVSYEQYF
CDR3 DNA: TGTGCCAGTAGTATAGGACAGGGCGTCTCCTACGAGCAGTACTTC

V gene: TRBV4-1
J gene: TRBJ1-2
clone size: once
D gene: -
CDR3 protein: CASSQDRREFYGYTF
CDR3 DNA: TGCGCCAGCAGCCAAGATCGCAGGGAATTCTATGGCTACACCTTC

V gene: TRBV9
J gene: TRBJ1-2
clone size: once
D gene: TRBD1
CDR3 protein: CASSSQRTGGNYGYTF
CDR3 DNA: TGTGCCAGCAGCTCACAGAGGACAGGGGGTAACTATGGCTACACCTTC

V gene: TRBV7-2
J gene: TRBJ2-7
clone size: once
D gene: TRBD1
CDR3 protein: CASSSHPTGKLEQYF
CDR3 DNA: TGTGCCAGCAGCTCACACCCGACAGGGAAACTAGAGCAGTACTTC

V gene: TRBV27
J gene: TRBJ1-6
clone size: -
D gene: -
CDR3 protein: CASSLTLTLKDITYNSPLHF
CDR3 DNA: TGTGCCAGCAGTTTAACCCTGACCTTGAAAGATATTACCTATAATTCACCCCTCCACTTT

V gene: TRBV14
J gene: TRBJ1-1
clone size: -
D gene: -
CDR3 protein: CASSQLVGTEAFF
CDR3 DNA: TGTGCCAGCAGCCAATTGGTTGGGACTGAAGCTTTCTTT

V gene: TRBV30
J gene: TRBJ1-6
clone size: once
D gene: -
CDR3 protein: CAGEISGPNSPLHF
CDR3 DNA: TGTGCCGGGGAGATCTCCGGGCCTAATTCACCCCTCCACTTT

V gene: TRBV14
J gene: TRBJ2-7
clone size: -
D gene: -
CDR3 protein: CASSPFGAEQYF
CDR3 DNA: TGTGCCAGCAGCCCGTTTGGAGCCGAGCAGTACTTC

V gene: TRBV7-8
J gene: TRBJ2-7
clone size: -
D gene: -
CDR3 protein: CASSIYRGYEQYF
CDR3 DNA: TGTGCCAGCAGCATATATAGGGGCTACGAGCAGTACTTC

V gene: TRBV9
J gene: TRBJ2-6
clone size: -
D gene: -
CDR3 protein: CASSVGVSGANVLTF
CDR3 DNA: TGTGCCAGCAGCGTAGGTGTTTCTGGGGCCAACGTCCTGACTTTC

V gene: TRBV6-5
J gene: TRBJ2-3
clone size: -
D gene: TRBD1
CDR3 protein: CASTGGFTDTQYF
CDR3 DNA: TGTGCCAGCACAGGGGGCTTCACAGATACGCAGTATTTT

V gene: TRBV7-9
J gene: TRBJ2-2
clone size: once
D gene: TRBD1
CDR3 protein: CASNRIGGQGSAGELFF
CDR3 DNA: TGTGCCAGCAACCGGATAGGAGGACAGGGATCTGCCGGGGAGCTGTTTTTT

V gene: TRBV28
J gene: TRBJ1-3
clone size: -
D gene: -
CDR3 protein: CASSFTGVGNTIYF
CDR3 DNA: TGTGCCAGCAGTTTCACCGGGGTAGGAAACACCATATATTTT

V gene: TRBV4-3
J gene: TRBJ2-1
clone size: -
D gene: -
CDR3 protein: CASSPRLAHNEQFF
CDR3 DNA: TGCGCCAGCAGCCCCCGATTAGCCCACAATGAGCAGTTCTTC

V gene: TRBV10-1
J gene: TRBJ2-3
clone size: -
D gene: -
CDR3 protein: CASSEDTSTDTQYF
CDR3 DNA: TGCGCCAGCAGTGAAGACACCAGCACAGATACGCAGTATTTT

V gene: TRBV9
J gene: TRBJ2-7
clone size: -
D gene: TRBD1
CDR3 protein: CASSLGTERAYEQYF
CDR3 DNA: TGTGCCAGCAGCCTAGGGACAGAGAGAGCCTACGAGCAGTACTTC

V gene: TRBV28
J gene: TRBJ1-5
clone size: -
D gene: -
CDR3 protein: CASSFGGSNQPQHF
CDR3 DNA: TGTGCCAGCAGTTTTGGAGGGAGCAATCAGCCCCAGCATTTT